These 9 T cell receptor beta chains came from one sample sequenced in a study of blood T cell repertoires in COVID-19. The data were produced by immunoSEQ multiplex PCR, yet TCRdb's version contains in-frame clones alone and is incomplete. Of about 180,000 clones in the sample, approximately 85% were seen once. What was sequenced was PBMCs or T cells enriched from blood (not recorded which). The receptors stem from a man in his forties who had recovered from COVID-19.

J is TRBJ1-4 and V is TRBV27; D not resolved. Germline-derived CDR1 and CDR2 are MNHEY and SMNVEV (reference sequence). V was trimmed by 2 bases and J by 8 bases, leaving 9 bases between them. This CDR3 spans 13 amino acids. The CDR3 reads CASSLAGKEKLFF. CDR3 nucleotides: TGTGCCAGCAGTTTAGCGGGGAAAGAAAAACTGTTTTTT.

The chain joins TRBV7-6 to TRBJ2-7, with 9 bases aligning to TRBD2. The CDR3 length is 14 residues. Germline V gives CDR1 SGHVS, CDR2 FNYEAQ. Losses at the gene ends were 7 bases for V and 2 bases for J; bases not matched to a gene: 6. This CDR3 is CASTSGINPYEQYF. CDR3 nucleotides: TGTGCCAGCACTAGCGGGATCAATCCCTACGAGCAGTACTTC.

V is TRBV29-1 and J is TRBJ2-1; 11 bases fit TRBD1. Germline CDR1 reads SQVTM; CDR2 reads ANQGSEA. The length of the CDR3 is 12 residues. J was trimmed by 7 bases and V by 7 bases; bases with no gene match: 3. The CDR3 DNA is TGCAGCGGGGACAGGGGGAGGAATGAGCAGTTCTTC. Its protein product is CSGDRGRNEQFF.

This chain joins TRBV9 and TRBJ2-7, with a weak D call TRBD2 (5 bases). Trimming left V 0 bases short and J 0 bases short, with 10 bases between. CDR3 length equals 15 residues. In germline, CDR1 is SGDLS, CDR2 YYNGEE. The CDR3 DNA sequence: TGTGCCAGCAGCGTAGGCGGGTCATCCTCCTACGAGCAGTACTTC. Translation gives CASSVGGSSSYEQYF.

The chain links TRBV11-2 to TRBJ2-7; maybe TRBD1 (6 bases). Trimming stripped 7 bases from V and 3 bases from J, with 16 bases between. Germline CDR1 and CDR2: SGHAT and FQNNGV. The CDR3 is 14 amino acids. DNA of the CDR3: TGTGCCAGCACCGGGACACCGAAAAGCTACGAGCAGTACTTC. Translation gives CASTGTPKSYEQYF.

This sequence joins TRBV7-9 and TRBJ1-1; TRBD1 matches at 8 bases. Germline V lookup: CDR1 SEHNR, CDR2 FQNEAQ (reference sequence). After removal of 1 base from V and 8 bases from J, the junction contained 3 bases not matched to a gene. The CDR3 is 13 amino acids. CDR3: CASSLVRGQEAFF. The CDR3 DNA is TGTGCCAGCAGCTTAGTCAGGGGGCAAGAAGCTTTCTTT. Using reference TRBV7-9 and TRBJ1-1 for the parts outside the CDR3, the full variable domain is DTGVSQNPRHKITKRGQNVTFRCDPISEHNRLYWYRQTLGQGPEFLTYFQNEAQLEKSRLLSDRFSAERPKGSFSTLEIQRTEQGDSAMYLCASSLVRGQEAFFGQGTRLTVV.

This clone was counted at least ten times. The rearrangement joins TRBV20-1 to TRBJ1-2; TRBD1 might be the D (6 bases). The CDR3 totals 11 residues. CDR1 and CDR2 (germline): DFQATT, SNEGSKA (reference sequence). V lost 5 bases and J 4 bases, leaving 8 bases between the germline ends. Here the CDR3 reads CSAVQGYGYTF. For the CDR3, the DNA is TGCAGTGCTGTACAGGGCTATGGCTACACCTTC.

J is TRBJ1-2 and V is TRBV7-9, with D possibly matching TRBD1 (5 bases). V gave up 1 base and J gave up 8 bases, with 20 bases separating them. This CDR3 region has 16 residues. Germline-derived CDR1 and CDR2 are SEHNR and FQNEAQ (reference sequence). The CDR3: CASSLVSGTPMGGYTF. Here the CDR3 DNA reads TGTGCCAGCAGCTTAGTCTCGGGGACTCCTATGGGGGGCTACACCTTC.

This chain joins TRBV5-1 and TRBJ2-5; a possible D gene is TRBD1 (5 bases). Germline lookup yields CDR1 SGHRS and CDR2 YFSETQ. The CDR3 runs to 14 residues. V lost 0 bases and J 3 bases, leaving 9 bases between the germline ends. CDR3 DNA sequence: TGCGCCAGCAGCTTGGTCAGGGTGGAAGAGACCCAGTACTTC. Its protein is CASSLVRVEETQYF.